The 22 T cell receptor beta chains in this list originate from one sample, sequenced in a study of neurological immune-mediated disorders. This sample's time point: longitudinal time-point 2. TCRdb reanalysed the 5' RACE reads using MiXCR and keeps one entry per CDR3 protein. The repertoire consists of over 55,000 distinct CDR3 sequences, with around a tenth occurring once and the leading ten covering approximately 12%. Material for sequencing was PBMCs. All receptors derive from a man under 40 in good health.

This clonotype came up many times. The chain is built from TRBV20-1 and TRBJ2-7; D might be TRBD2 (5 bases). V lost 6 bases and J lost 6, with 18 bases in between. The CDR3 contains 13 residues. Germline V gene sequence: CDR1 DFQATT, CDR2 SNEGSKA (reference sequence). The CDR3 DNA follows: TGCAGTGCCACCCCAAACGCAGGAGGCGAGCAGTACTTC. Translated: CSATPNAGGEQYF.

There are many counts of this clonotype. V usage is TRBV19 and J usage is TRBJ2-7; a possible D gene is TRBD2 (6 bases). In germline, CDR1 is LNHDA, CDR2 SQIVND (reference sequence). The CDR3 contains 13 residues. V was cut by 6 bases and J by 0 bases, with 9 bases left in between. This CDR3 reads CASSVAVSYEQYF. For the CDR3, the DNA is TGTGCCAGTAGCGTAGCGGTCTCCTACGAGCAGTACTTC.

This clonotype was detected ten times or more. This chain connects TRBV27 to TRBJ1-5; weak D call: TRBD1 (5 bases). Germline assignment: CDR1 MNHEY and CDR2 SMNVEV (reference sequence). The ends were cut back, 1 base at V and 0 bases at J, with 10 bases in the middle. The CDR3 is 16 residues long. CDR3 sequence (DNA): TGTGCCAGCAGTTTATGGGGCAGGTATAGCAATCAGCCCCAGCATTTT. Translated, it gives CASSLWGRYSNQPQHF.

This clonotype appeared many times. The rearrangement joins TRBV20-1 to TRBJ2-3; 16 nucleotides align to TRBD2. The V segment lost 1 base and the J segment 0 bases; nucleotides outside the gene matches: 13. Germline V gene sequence: CDR1 DFQATT, CDR2 SNEGSKA (reference sequence). CDR3 length: 21 amino acids. The CDR3 reads CSARGLAPGLAGGPSTDTQYF. CDR3 DNA: TGCAGTGCTAGAGGACTCGCACCGGGACTAGCGGGAGGGCCTAGCACAGATACGCAGTATTTT.

This clonotype was seen repeatedly, ten times or more. The chain links TRBV28 to TRBJ2-2; D unclear. Germline CDR1 and CDR2: MDHEN and SYDVKM. CDR3 length equals 15 residues. Between the trimmed V and J ends, which lost 7 bases and 0 bases, there was a span of 12 bases. The CDR3 reads CASMGNVANTGELFF. The CDR3 region has the DNA TGTGCCAGCATGGGAAATGTAGCGAACACCGGGGAGCTGTTTTTT. Full variable domain (outside the CDR3, taken from reference TRBV28 and TRBJ2-2): DVKVTQSSRYLVKRTGEKVFLECVQDMDHENMFWYRQDPGLGLRLIYFSYDVKMKEKGDIPEGYSVSREKKERFSLILESASTNQTSMYLCASMGNVANTGELFFGEGSRLTVL.

This clonotype was seen repeatedly, ten times or more. The chain carries TRBV3-1 and TRBJ2-3; 11 bases are shared with TRBD2. In germline, CDR1 is LGHDT, CDR2 YNNKEL (reference sequence). The CDR3 extends over 16 amino acids. V dropped 1 base and J dropped 9; count of bases not matched to a gene: 9. The CDR3 DNA follows: TGTGCCAGCAGCCAAGGACTAGCGGGGTCCTTTAAGACGCAGTATTTT. Translating gives CASSQGLAGSFKTQYF.

This clonotype was seen repeatedly, ten times or more. The chain recombines TRBV9 with TRBJ2-5; the D gene is possibly TRBD2 (5 bases). CDR1 and CDR2 (germline): SGDLS, YYNGEE. The CDR3 extends over 16 amino acids. The DNA for the CDR3 is TGTGACACCGAGGGCCCCCGAAGGAGGTATCAAGAGACCCAGTACTTC. Its protein is CDTEGPRRRYQETQYF.

This clonotype was seen repeatedly, ten times or more. The chain employs TRBV14 and TRBJ2-1; either TRBD1 or TRBD2 may supply D (7 bases each). The germline V and J ends were trimmed by 5 bases and 4 bases, with 12 bases remaining between them. The CDR3 sequence is 14 residues long. The germline CDR1 and CDR2 sequences are SGHDN and FVKESK. The CDR3 sequence: CASSNRGLYNEQFF. Written as DNA, the CDR3 is TGTGCCAGCAGCAACAGGGGACTATACAATGAGCAGTTCTTC. Filled out from reference TRBV14 and TRBJ2-1, the complete variable domain reads EAGVTQFPSHSVIEKGQTVTLRCDPISGHDNLYWYRRVMGKEIKFLLHFVKESKQDESGMPNNRFLAERTGGTYSTLKVQPAELEDSGVYFCASSNRGLYNEQFFGPGTRLTVL.

This clonotype was seen at least ten times. The chain carries TRBV29-1 and TRBJ2-3, with a weak D call TRBD2 (5 bases). CDR3 length equals 10 residues. Deletions cut 5 bases from V and 9 bases from J, with 9 bases between. CDR1 and CDR2 (germline): SQVTM, ANQGSEA. CDR3 nucleotides: TGCAGCGTTTTAACGGGAACGCAGTATTTT. This sequence encodes CSVLTGTQYF.

This clonotype showed up many times. The CDR3, as DNA: TGTGCCAGCAGCGACCCCGGGACAGGGGGGCTCGAGCAGTACTTC. It is translated as CASSDPGTGGLEQYF. The V gene is TRBV9, the J gene TRBJ2-7, with TRBD1 matching 11 bases. The CDR3 has 15 amino acids. The germline CDR1 and CDR2 sequences are SGDLS and YYNGEE. With 3 bases clipped from V and 6 bases from J, the junction kept 8 bases outside the gene matches.

This clonotype was seen many times. The chain is built from TRBV5-1 and TRBJ2-1; D call uncertain. V gave up 0 bases and J gave up 2 bases, with 21 bases separating them. Germline V gene lookup returns CDR1 SGHRS and CDR2 YFSETQ. This CDR3 region has 19 residues. CDR3 DNA sequence: TGCGCCAGCAGCTTGGTGCCCCAGTGGCGCGGCCTTACCTACAATGAGCAGTTCTTC. The encoded protein is CASSLVPQWRGLTYNEQFF.

This chain joins TRBV20-1 and TRBJ1-5; D call uncertain. Germline-derived CDR1 and CDR2 are DFQATT and SNEGSKA (reference sequence). This CDR3 is built from 13 residues. The CDR3 DNA reads TGCAGCGCCGCGGGTAGTGGCAATCAGCCCCAGCATTTT. Protein: CSAAGSGNQPQHF.

This clonotype was seen many times. The CDR3 loop is CSVGVRHSYGYTF. Here the CDR3 DNA reads TGCAGCGTTGGGGTCCGACACTCCTATGGCTACACCTTC. The chain is built from TRBV29-1 and TRBJ1-2, with D unresolved. CDR3 length: 13 residues. Germline V CDR1 and CDR2: SQVTM, ANQGSEA. V lost 4 bases to trimming and J lost 4 bases, with 13 bases between them.

The sample holds many counts of this clonotype. The genes are TRBV7-2 and TRBJ2-5; D may be TRBD2 (6 bases). Trimming removed 1 base from V and 2 bases from J, with 14 bases in between. Germline CDR1 is SGHTA and CDR2 is FQGNSA. This CDR3 spans 16 amino acids. DNA for the CDR3: TGTGCCAGCAGCTTAGAATCGGCTAGCGTGCAAGAGACCCAGTACTTC. This gives the protein CASSLESASVQETQYF.

Only a few counts were recorded for this clonotype. The chain employs TRBV28 and TRBJ2-1, with unresolved D. Trimming removed 6 bases at V and 6 bases at J, with 3 bases between. Germline CDR1 is MDHEN and CDR2 is SYDVKM. CDR3 length equals 10 residues. This CDR3 is CASSRNEQFF. The CDR3 DNA follows: TGTGCCAGCAGCCGCAATGAGCAGTTCTTC.

This clonotype was seen at least ten times. The V call is TRBV4-2, the J call TRBJ2-1; D is perhaps TRBD1 (6 bases). The germline V gene has CDR1 LGHNA and CDR2 YNFKEQ. Trimming took 4 bases from V and 4 from J, leaving 14 bases between them. The CDR3 has 15 residues. The CDR3 loop is CASSLSGAEYNEQFF. CDR3 sequence (DNA): TGTGCCAGCAGCCTCTCAGGGGCCGAGTACAATGAGCAGTTCTTC.

This clonotype has a count of ten or more. V and J are TRBV29-1 and TRBJ1-4, with 7 nucleotides matching TRBD1. V shed 7 bases and J 4 bases; nucleotides not matched to a gene: 6. The CDR3 consists of 13 residues. Germline V CDR1 and CDR2: SQVTM, ANQGSEA. This CDR3 reads CSALWDSNEKLFF. The CDR3, as DNA: TGCAGCGCCCTGTGGGACAGTAATGAAAAACTGTTTTTT.

This clonotype was counted many times. V usage is TRBV7-3 and J usage is TRBJ2-1, with a possible D match to TRBD2 (6 bases). This CDR3 spans 16 amino acids. Germline CDR1 reads SGHTA; CDR2 reads FQGTGA. V lost 2 bases, J lost 2 bases, and 13 bases lay in between. DNA of the CDR3: TGTGCCAGCAGCTTAGGTGGCGGGATAGCCTACAATGAGCAGTTCTTC. This codes for CASSLGGGIAYNEQFF.

This clonotype was counted at least ten times. Here the CDR3 reads CASSNRDRVQETQYF. The CDR3 DNA follows: TGTGCCAGCAGCAACCGGGACAGGGTGCAGGAGACCCAGTACTTC. This chain connects TRBV9 to TRBJ2-5; 9 positions agree with TRBD1. There are 15 residues in the CDR3. The germline CDR1 and CDR2 sequences are SGDLS and YYNGEE. The V gene end was trimmed by 4 bases and the J gene end by 5 bases; junction bases not matched to a gene: 9.

This clonotype was counted many times. V is TRBV5-1 and J is TRBJ2-7; TRBD2 matches at 14 bases. J was trimmed by 5 bases and V by 3 bases; bases with no gene match: 13. CDR3 length equals 18 residues. The germline CDR1 and CDR2 sequences are SGHRS and YFSETQ. The CDR3 spells CASSYRGTSGRYGDEQYF. CDR3 DNA sequence: TGCGCCAGCAGCTACCGAGGGACTAGCGGGAGATATGGGGACGAGCAGTACTTC. Together with reference TRBV5-1 and TRBJ2-7, the CDR3 gives the full variable domain: KAGVTQTPRYLIKTRGQQVTLSCSPISGHRSVSWYQQTPGQGLQFLFEYFSETQRNKGNFPGRFSGRQFSNSRSEMNVSTLELGDSALYLCASSYRGTSGRYGDEQYFGPGTRLTVT.

Ten or more counts support this clonotype. This chain uses TRBV2 with TRBJ2-5; D not resolved. V shed 3 bases and J shed 7 bases, with 15 bases lying between them. From germline, CDR1 is SNHLY and CDR2 FYNNEI. The CDR3 spans 14 residues. The CDR3 nucleotides are TGTGCCAGCAGTGACCCCTGGGGTTATGTGACCCAGTACTTC. It yields the protein CASSDPWGYVTQYF.

This rearrangement joins TRBV27 to TRBJ2-1, with D uncertain. Germline-derived CDR1 and CDR2 are MNHEY and SMNVEV (reference sequence). V lost 6 bases and J 8 bases, leaving 17 bases between the germline ends. This CDR3 contains 14 residues. As DNA, the CDR3 is TGTGCCAGCAGATCCGCGGCCATGCTTCATGAGCAGTTCTTC. As protein: CASRSAAMLHEQFF.